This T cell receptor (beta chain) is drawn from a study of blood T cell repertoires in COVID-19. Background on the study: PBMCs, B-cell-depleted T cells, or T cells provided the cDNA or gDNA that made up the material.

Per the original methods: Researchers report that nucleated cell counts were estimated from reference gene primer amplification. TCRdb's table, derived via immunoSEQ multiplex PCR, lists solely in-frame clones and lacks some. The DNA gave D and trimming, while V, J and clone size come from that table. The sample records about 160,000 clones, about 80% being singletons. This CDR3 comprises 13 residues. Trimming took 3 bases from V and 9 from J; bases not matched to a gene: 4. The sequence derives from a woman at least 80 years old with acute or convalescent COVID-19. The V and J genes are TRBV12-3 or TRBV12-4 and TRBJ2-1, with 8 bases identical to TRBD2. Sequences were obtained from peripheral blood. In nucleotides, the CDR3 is TGTGCCAGCAGTTTCAATAGCGGGGCTGAGCAGTTCTTC. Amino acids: CASSFNSGAEQFF.